This note documents a single T cell receptor beta chain sequence. The CDR3 length is 14 residues. V shed 3 bases, J shed 3 bases, and the junction held 4 bases outside the gene matches. CDR1 is KGHSH, CDR2 LQKENI, per germline. TCRdb itself ran the RT-PCR reads through MiXCR, one entry per CDR3 protein. This sample carries fewer than 800,000 distinct CDR3 sequences, 14% of them seen once, and the ten largest clones take just over 3.5%. Source material: memory CD4+ T cells from blood. The gene calls are TRBV18 and TRBJ2-7, with 8 positions matching TRBD1. The sequence was obtained from a female donor in good health, serving as a healthy control. The CDR3 sequence is CASSPQQGVYEQYF. The CDR3 DNA is TGTGCCAGCTCACCTCAACAGGGGGTCTACGAGCAGTACTTC.